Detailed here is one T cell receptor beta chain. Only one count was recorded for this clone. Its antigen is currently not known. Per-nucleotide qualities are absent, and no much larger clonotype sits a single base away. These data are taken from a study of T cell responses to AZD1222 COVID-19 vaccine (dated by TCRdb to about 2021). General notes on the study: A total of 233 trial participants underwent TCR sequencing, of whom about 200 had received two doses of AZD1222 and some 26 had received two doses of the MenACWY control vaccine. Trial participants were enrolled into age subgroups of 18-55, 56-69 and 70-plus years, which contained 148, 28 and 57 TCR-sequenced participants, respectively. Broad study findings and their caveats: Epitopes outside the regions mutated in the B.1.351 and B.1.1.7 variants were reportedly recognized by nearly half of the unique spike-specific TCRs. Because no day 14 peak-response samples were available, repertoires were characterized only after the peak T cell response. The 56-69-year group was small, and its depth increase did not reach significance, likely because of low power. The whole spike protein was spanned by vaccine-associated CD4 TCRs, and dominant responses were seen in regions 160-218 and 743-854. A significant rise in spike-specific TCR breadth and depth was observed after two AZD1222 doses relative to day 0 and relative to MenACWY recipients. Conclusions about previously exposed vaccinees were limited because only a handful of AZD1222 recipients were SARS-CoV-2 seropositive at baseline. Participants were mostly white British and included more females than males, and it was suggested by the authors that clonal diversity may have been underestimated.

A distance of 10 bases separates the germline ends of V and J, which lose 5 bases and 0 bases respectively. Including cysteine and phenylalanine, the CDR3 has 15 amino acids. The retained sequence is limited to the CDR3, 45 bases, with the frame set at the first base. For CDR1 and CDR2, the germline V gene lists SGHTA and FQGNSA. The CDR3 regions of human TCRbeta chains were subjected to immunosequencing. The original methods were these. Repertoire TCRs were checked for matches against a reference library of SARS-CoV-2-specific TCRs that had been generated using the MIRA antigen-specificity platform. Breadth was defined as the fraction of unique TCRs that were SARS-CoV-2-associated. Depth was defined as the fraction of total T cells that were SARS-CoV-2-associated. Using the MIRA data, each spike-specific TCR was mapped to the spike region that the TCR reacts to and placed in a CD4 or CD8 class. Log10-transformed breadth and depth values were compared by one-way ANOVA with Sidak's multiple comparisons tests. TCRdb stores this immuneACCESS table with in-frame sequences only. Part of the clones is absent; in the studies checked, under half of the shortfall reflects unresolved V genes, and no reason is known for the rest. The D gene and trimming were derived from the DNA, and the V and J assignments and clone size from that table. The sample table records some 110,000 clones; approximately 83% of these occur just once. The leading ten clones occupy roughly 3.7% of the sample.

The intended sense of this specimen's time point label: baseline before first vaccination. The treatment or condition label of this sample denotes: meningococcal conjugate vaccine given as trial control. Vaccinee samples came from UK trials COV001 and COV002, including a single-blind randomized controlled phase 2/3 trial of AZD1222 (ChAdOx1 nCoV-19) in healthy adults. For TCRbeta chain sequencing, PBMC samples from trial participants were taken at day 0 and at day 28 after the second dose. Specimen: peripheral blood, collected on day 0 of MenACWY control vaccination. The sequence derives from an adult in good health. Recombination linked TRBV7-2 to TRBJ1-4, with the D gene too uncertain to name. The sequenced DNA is TGTGCCAGCAGCGGTATAGATGCAACTAATGAAAAACTGTTTTTT. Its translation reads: CASSGIDATNEKLFF.